The T cell receptor beta chain described here comes from a study of T cell responses to AZD1222 COVID-19 vaccine. The table came from immunoSEQ multiplex PCR; TCRdb's copy has only in-frame clones and leaves some out. Of around 200,000 clones listed, roughly 94% are singletons. V was shortened by 5 bases and J by 4 bases, with 14 bases between the two germline ends. Per germline, CDR1 MNHEY and CDR2 SMNVEV (reference sequence). The CDR3 is 14 residues long. The J gene is TRBJ1-1, the V gene TRBV27; perhaps TRBD1 as D (5 bases). Sequenced here: peripheral blood, sampled 28 days after the second AZD1222 dose. The sequence was collected from an adult who received the AZD1222 COVID-19 vaccine. The CDR3 spells CASSLLGGGTEAFF. The CDR3 nucleotides read TGTGCCAGCAGTCTCCTGGGGGGTGGCACTGAAGCTTTCTTT.